This note documents a single T cell receptor beta chain sequence. The data were taken from a study of blood T cell repertoires in COVID-19. Original analysis: Nucleated cell number was recorded as an estimate derived from reference gene primer amplification. Some clones are missing from TCRdb's copy, which holds only in-frame ones; the method was immunoSEQ multiplex PCR. D and trimming were read from the DNA, whereas the V and J calls and clone size are those reported in that table. In the table there are 200,000 to 250,000 clones, approximately 78% of which are singletons. J gave up 4 bases and V 4 bases, and 4 bases lay outside the gene matches. The CDR3 spans 13 residues. Per the germline V gene, CDR1 is SGDLS and CDR2 is YYNGEE.

The J gene is TRBJ2-5, the V gene TRBV9, with 7 bases lining up with TRBD1. The sample consisted of peripheral blood. The clonotype was recovered from a woman in her 70s with COVID-19, enrolled during active disease. CDR3 region: CASSKTGRETQYF. The CDR3 nucleotides are TGTGCCAGCAGCAAGACAGGGAGAGAGACCCAGTACTTC.